The next 21 T cell receptor beta chains were all read from a single sample in a study of T cell clones after liver transplantation. This table comes from immunoSEQ multiplex PCR, and its TCRdb copy is limited to in-frame clones, with some not included. The repertoire includes about 24,000 clones, more than 65% of them detected once, and approximately 3% sits in the top ten. The sequencing used CD4+ T cells from blood, collected before liver transplant. Source of these receptors: a human donor who received a liver transplant.

CDR3 coding DNA: TGTGCCAGCAGTGACTGGTCAGGGTCGATGGTGGCTTTCTTT. Translation gives CASSDWSGSMVAFF. The chain recombines TRBV6-4 with TRBJ1-1; D may be TRBD1 (5 bases). Germline lookup yields CDR1 MRHNA and CDR2 SNTAGT. The length of the CDR3 is 14 residues. V dropped 1 base and J dropped 11 bases, with 17 bases sitting between them.

This clone is a singleton in its sample. The V and J genes are TRBV19 and TRBJ2-5, with 8 bases identical to TRBD2. The V and J ends lost 5 bases and 4 bases, in that order; junction bases with no gene match: 3. The V gene's germline CDR1 is LNHDA and CDR2 SQIVND (reference sequence). This CDR3 contains 13 residues. The DNA of the CDR3 is TGTGCCAGTAGTTCCGGGGGGGTAGAGACCCAGTACTTC. Its translation: CASSSGGVETQYF.

V usage is TRBV2 and J usage is TRBJ2-4; D is possibly TRBD2 (6 bases). The CDR3 consists of 15 residues. Germline-derived CDR1 and CDR2 are SNHLY and FYNNEI. The V end was cut by 4 bases, the J end by 9 bases, with 19 bases between. CDR3: CASSAGSGDGSIQYF. DNA of the CDR3: TGTGCCAGCAGTGCTGGGTCGGGGGATGGTAGCATTCAGTACTTC.

The chain uses TRBV6-6 and TRBJ1-6; D unclear. Germline CDR1 is MNHNY and CDR2 is SVGAGI (reference sequence). The CDR3 length is 15 residues. Trimming left V 0 bases short and J 5 bases short, with 8 bases between. DNA for the CDR3: TGTGCCAGCAGTTACTCAGGGCCTGATAATTCACCCCTCCACTTT. Protein: CASSYSGPDNSPLHF.

The V and J genes are TRBV4-1 and TRBJ2-3; 7 nucleotides agree with TRBD2. The germline CDR1 and CDR2 sequences are MGHRA and YSYEKL. This CDR3 is 16 amino acids long. Trimming at V came to 0 bases and at J to 0 bases, leaving 3 bases not matched to a gene. The CDR3 spells CASSQETSSSTDTQYF. The CDR3 DNA reads TGCGCCAGCAGCCAAGAGACTAGCAGTAGCACAGATACGCAGTATTTT.

The chain links TRBV18 to TRBJ2-1; 10 bases align to TRBD1. Unmatched junction bases numbered 16, after V lost 3 bases and J lost 5 bases. The CDR3 sequence is 19 residues long. Germline loops: CDR1 KGHSH, CDR2 LQKENI. CDR3 coding DNA: TGTGCCAGCTCACCGTTCCCCGGGACAGGGGCCGCTTATGACAATGAGCAGTTCTTC. Translated: CASSPFPGTGAAYDNEQFF.

The J gene is TRBJ2-1, the V gene TRBV19, with 11 bases lining up with TRBD2. The V gene's germline CDR1 is LNHDA and CDR2 SQIVND (reference sequence). The CDR3 is 14 residues long. The V and J ends lost 7 bases and 7 bases, in that order; junction bases with no gene match: 6. The CDR3 DNA reads as TGTGCCAGTAAGACTAGCGGGAATTTGAATGAGCAGTTCTTC. This translates into CASKTSGNLNEQFF.

V is TRBV15 and J is TRBJ2-1; D is undetermined. The V gene's germline CDR1 is LNHNV and CDR2 YYDKDF (reference sequence). The CDR3 is made up of 16 amino acids. The V and J ends lost 5 bases and 0 bases respectively, with 14 bases between them. The CDR3 region is CATSGFIGDSYNEQFF. Written as DNA, the CDR3 is TGTGCCACCAGCGGTTTCATCGGAGACTCCTACAATGAGCAGTTCTTC.

V gene TRBV25-1 combines with J gene TRBJ1-2, with 7 nucleotides matching TRBD1. CDR1 is MGHDK and CDR2 is SYGVNS in the germline V gene. The CDR3 contains 15 residues. The junction had 11 bases not matched to a gene; V was cut back by 2 bases and J by 8 bases. The CDR3 sequence is CASSEARGTVWGYTF. As DNA, the CDR3 is TGTGCCAGCAGTGAAGCCAGGGGGACAGTCTGGGGCTACACCTTC.

This chain links TRBV6-1 with TRBJ1-2; D ambiguous. This CDR3 has 13 residues. V dropped 6 bases and J dropped 2 bases, with 10 bases sitting between them. Germline loops: CDR1 MNHNS, CDR2 SASEGT. CDR3 in DNA: TGTGCCAGCAGACGCGACCGAAACTATGGCTACACCTTC. Translated, it gives CASRRDRNYGYTF.

The V and J genes are TRBV6-5 and TRBJ1-2; tentative D call: TRBD1 (6 bases). The CDR3 consists of 11 residues. Germline CDR1 reads MNHEY; CDR2 reads SVGAGI. Trimming pared 6 bases from V and 8 bases from J, leaving 10 bases between. The CDR3 spells CASSIRGGYTF. The CDR3 DNA reads TGTGCCAGCAGCATCAGGGGCGGCTACACCTTC.

The chain carries TRBV18 and TRBJ2-1, with 12 bases lining up with TRBD1. The CDR3 has 15 amino acids. The V and J ends lost 2 bases and 10 bases, in that order; junction bases with no gene match: 6. The germline CDR1 and CDR2 sequences are KGHSH and LQKENI. Written as DNA, the CDR3 is TGTGCCAGCTCACCATCTCGGGACAGGGGGCGGGAGCAGTTCTTC. It yields the protein CASSPSRDRGREQFF.

V gene TRBV18 combines with J gene TRBJ2-7; TRBD1 might be the D (6 bases). This CDR3 spans 16 amino acids. Germline lookup yields CDR1 KGHSH and CDR2 LQKENI. V lost 3 bases, J lost 0 bases, and 15 bases lay in between. CDR3 DNA sequence: TGTGCCAGCTCACCCCGTGAGGGGGTGAGCTCCTACGAGCAGTACTTC. Translating it yields CASSPREGVSSYEQYF.

The chain couples TRBV29-1 to TRBJ2-1; weak D call: TRBD2 (6 bases). Germline values: CDR1 SQVTM, CDR2 ANQGSEA. This CDR3 is built from 12 residues. Trimming shortened V by 1 base and J by 9 bases, and 10 bases separated the two germline ends. The CDR3: CSVEVGRGEQFF. The CDR3 region has the DNA TGCAGCGTTGAAGTGGGGCGGGGTGAGCAGTTCTTC.

The chain recombines TRBV7-9 with TRBJ1-6; 7 bases are shared with TRBD1. Germline CDR1 reads SEHNR; CDR2 reads FQNEAQ (reference sequence). The CDR3 contains 15 residues. The trim removed 3 bases at V and 9 bases at J, leaving 8 bases unmatched. The CDR3 sequence: CASSFWTGDFSPLHF. Here the CDR3 DNA reads TGTGCCAGCAGCTTCTGGACAGGTGATTTTTCACCCCTCCACTTT.

This sequence joins TRBV11-3 and TRBJ2-7; a weak D match, TRBD2 (5 bases). V shed 6 bases and J shed 2 bases, with 14 bases lying between them. The CDR3 consists of 14 residues. The germline CDR1 and CDR2 sequences are SGHNT and YENEEA. CDR3 region: CASSPTGDTYEQYV. Here the CDR3 DNA reads TGTGCCAGCAGTCCCACCGGGGATACCTACGAGCAGTACGTC.

This clone has a single count. The chain employs TRBV21-1 and TRBJ2-7. TRBV21-1 is termed a pseudogene. This CDR3 is 11 amino acids long. CDR3 sequence: CASSKELEQYV. For the CDR3, the DNA is TGTGCCAGCAGCAAAGAGTTAGAGCAGTACGTC.

The chain carries TRBV11-2 and TRBJ2-2; D is undetermined. CDR3 length equals 12 residues. The germline V gene has CDR1 SGHAT and CDR2 FQNNGV. The V and J ends lost 6 bases and 2 bases respectively, with 4 bases between them. The CDR3 nucleotides read TGTGCCAGCAGTTTCAACACCGGGGAGCTGTTTTTT. This translates into CASSFNTGELFF.

V and J are TRBV2 and TRBJ2-2, with 7 bases fitting TRBD1. CDR3 length: 15 residues. CDR1 is SNHLY, CDR2 FYNNEI, per germline. J lost 1 base, V lost 11 bases, and 10 bases had no gene match. This CDR3 is CAGRAGTVNTGELFF. CDR3 nucleotides: TGTGCCGGCCGGGCCGGGACAGTGAACACCGGGGAGCTGTTTTTT.

The chain recombines TRBV12-5 with TRBJ2-2; TRBD1 aligns across 12 bases. In germline, CDR1 is LGHNT, CDR2 FRNRAP. With 6 bases clipped from V and 9 bases from J, the junction kept 8 bases outside the gene matches. CDR3 size: 15 residues. The CDR3 here is CASGTGTGGLRELFF. The CDR3 DNA follows: TGTGCTAGTGGGACCGGGACAGGGGGCTTAAGGGAGCTGTTTTTT. Full variable domain (outside the CDR3, taken from reference TRBV12-5 and TRBJ2-2): DARVTQTPRHKVTEMGQEVTMRCQPILGHNTVFWYRQTMMQGLELLAYFRNRAPLDDSGMPKDRFSAEMPDATLATLKIQPSEPRDSAVYFCASGTGTGGLRELFFGEGSRLTVL.

A word on this clone: One end of the junction does not line up with germline, which may come from a read error. This chain joins TRBV28 and TRBJ1-2; TRBD1 agrees at 10 bases. CDR3 length equals 12 residues. CDR1 is MDHEN and CDR2 is SYDVKM in the germline V gene. The CDR3 sequence: CASSLLGQGRVF. The CDR3 bases are TGTGCCAGCAGTTTATTGGGACAGGGGCGGGTATTC.